Below, 29 T cell receptor beta chains from the same sample are listed, as sequenced in a study of blood T cell repertoires in COVID-19. Assay: immunoSEQ multiplex PCR; the TCRdb copy retains only in-frame clones and omits some. The table includes 200,000 to 250,000 clones, roughly 84% detected once. Sequenced sample: PBMCs or T cells enriched from blood (not recorded which). These receptors all stem from a woman aged 40 to 55 who had recovered from COVID-19.

The V and J genes are TRBV7-8 and TRBJ1-6, with TRBD1 as a possible D gene (5 bases). CDR3 size: 17 residues. Germline CDR1 reads SGHVS; CDR2 reads FQNEAQ. V was cut by 1 base and J by 7 bases, with 17 bases left in between. The CDR3: CASSLVAGSYLNSPLHF. DNA for the CDR3: TGTGCCAGCAGCTTAGTAGCAGGGTCCTACCTCAATTCACCCCTCCACTTT.

The chain links TRBV2 to TRBJ2-2; the D gene is possibly TRBD1 (5 bases). Looked up from germline, CDR1 is SNHLY and CDR2 is FYNNEI. The CDR3 sequence is 15 residues long. V lost 2 bases and J 0 bases, leaving 7 bases between the germline ends. The CDR3 nucleotides are TGTGCCAGCAGTGAACAGGGAACGAACACCGGGGAGCTGTTTTTT. Its protein product is CASSEQGTNTGELFF.

The genes are TRBV3-1 (or the pseudogene TRBV3-2) and TRBJ1-2; TRBD1 might be the D (6 bases). The V and J ends lost 5 bases and 8 bases respectively, with 15 bases between them. Germline loops: CDR1 LGHDT, CDR2 YNNKEL (reference sequence). The CDR3 runs 13 residues. This chain's CDR3 is CASSGQLKGGYTF. Here the CDR3 DNA reads TGTGCCAGCAGCGGACAGCTAAAAGGGGGCTACACCTTC.

The rearrangement uses TRBV3-1 (or the pseudogene TRBV3-2) and TRBJ1-1; TRBD1 is a possible D gene (5 bases). Trimming stripped 11 bases from V and 6 bases from J, with 19 bases between. The CDR3 runs to 13 residues. Germline assignment: CDR1 LGHDT and CDR2 YNNKEL (reference sequence). The CDR3 DNA sequence: TGTGCCTGCCAGGAGGGGACCACCGCTGAAGCTTTCTTT. Its translation is CACQEGTTAEAFF.

The chain uses TRBV27 and TRBJ2-4; D gene ambiguous. The V gene's germline CDR1 is MNHEY and CDR2 SMNVEV (reference sequence). The CDR3 totals 14 residues. Trimming removed 8 bases from V and 7 bases from J, with 18 bases in between. DNA for the CDR3: TGTGCCAGCCCCCCCCCATTAGCCGGGAACATTCAGTACTTC. This codes for CASPPPLAGNIQYF.

The rearrangement joins TRBV6-1 to TRBJ2-1; 11 positions agree with TRBD2. Germline CDR1 and CDR2: MNHNS and SASEGT. The trim removed 0 bases at V and 4 bases at J, leaving 2 bases unmatched. The CDR3 sequence is 16 residues long. CDR3 nucleotide sequence: TGTGCCAGCAGTGAAGCGGGACTAGCGGTTTACAATGAGCAGTTCTTC. The encoded protein is CASSEAGLAVYNEQFF.

The chain couples TRBV6-1 to TRBJ2-2, with TRBD1 identical over 9 bases. This CDR3 has 16 residues. CDR1 is MNHNS, CDR2 SASEGT, per germline. The trim removed 1 base at V and 6 bases at J, leaving 6 bases unmatched. Written as DNA, the CDR3 is TGTGCCAGCAGTGAAGTTGGGACAGGGTCTGCCGGGGAGCTGTTTTTT. Amino acid sequence: CASSEVGTGSAGELFF.

The CDR3 region has the DNA TGTGCCAGCAGCTTATCATGGCAAGCTGAAGCTTTCTTT. Translation gives CASSLSWQAEAFF. The J gene is TRBJ1-1, the V gene TRBV7-8; unclear D gene. The CDR3 is 13 residues long. V dropped 2 bases and J dropped 6 bases, with 10 bases sitting between them. Per the germline V gene, CDR1 is SGHVS and CDR2 is FQNEAQ.

The chain employs TRBV7-8 and TRBJ1-6; D is uncertain. Germline V lookup: CDR1 SGHVS, CDR2 FQNEAQ. V was cut by 4 bases and J by 14 bases, with 12 bases left in between. This CDR3 has 12 amino acids. CDR3 DNA: TGTGCCAGCAGCTCTTACTTTTCGGCCCTCCACTTT. It yields the protein CASSSYFSALHF.

This clone was seen more than once but under ten times. The V and J genes are TRBV2 and TRBJ1-1; D unclear. V gave up 6 bases and J gave up 5 bases, with 19 bases separating them. From germline, CDR1 is SNHLY and CDR2 FYNNEI. The length of the CDR3 is 15 residues. This CDR3 reads CASRAAEGRRTEAFF. The CDR3 region has the DNA TGTGCCAGCAGAGCGGCGGAGGGTCGGAGGACTGAAGCTTTCTTT.

The chain links TRBV5-4 to TRBJ2-3, with a tentative D call TRBD2 (5 bases). CDR3 length: 16 residues. Trimming left V 4 bases short and J 5 bases short, with 20 bases between. Germline assignment: CDR1 SGHNT and CDR2 YYREEE (reference sequence). The CDR3: CASSVETARAIDTQYF. DNA of the CDR3: TGTGCCAGCAGCGTGGAAACTGCGCGGGCGATAGATACGCAGTATTTT. The complete variable domain, with remaining parts taken from reference TRBV5-4 and TRBJ2-3, reads ETGVTQSPTHLIKTRGQQVTLRCSSQSGHNTVSWYQQALGQGPQFIFQYYREEENGRGNFPPRFSGLQFPNYSSELNVNALELDDSALYLCASSVETARAIDTQYFGPGTRLTVL.

The chain recombines TRBV6-4 with TRBJ1-2; 10 nucleotides agree with TRBD1. J was trimmed by 6 bases and V by 1 base; bases with no gene match: 5. Germline V gives CDR1 MRHNA, CDR2 SNTAGT. The CDR3 runs to 15 residues. The CDR3 nucleotides read TGTGCCAGCAGTGACTTTGGACAGGGGGAAGATGGCTACACCTTC. This encodes CASSDFGQGEDGYTF.

The chain links TRBV18 to TRBJ2-1; 11 nucleotides align to TRBD2. Germline trimming cut 3 bases from V and 4 bases from J; bases unmatched to any gene: 8. The V gene's germline CDR1 is KGHSH and CDR2 LQKENI. The CDR3 is made up of 17 amino acids. CDR3 sequence (DNA): TGTGCCAGCTCACCTCCAACTAGCGGGGGAACTTACAATGAGCAGTTCTTC. Translating gives CASSPPTSGGTYNEQFF.

This chain links TRBV13 with TRBJ1-2; D is uncertain. This CDR3 has 13 residues. The germline V gene has CDR1 PRHDT and CDR2 FYEKMQ (reference sequence). V was trimmed by 6 bases and J by 6 bases, leaving 14 bases between them. The CDR3 DNA reads TGTGCCAGCAGTTCGGATGGGGAGGATGGCTACACCTTC. Its translation is CASSSDGEDGYTF.

This rearrangement joins TRBV5-1 to TRBJ2-3, with TRBD1 as a possible D gene (5 bases). Trimming pared 3 bases from V and 0 bases from J, leaving 11 bases between. There are 15 residues in the CDR3. In germline, CDR1 is SGHRS, CDR2 YFSETQ. The CDR3 coding sequence is TGCGCCAGCAGCTATGGGGCCGCGAGCACAGATACGCAGTATTTT. Residues: CASSYGAASTDTQYF.

The V and J genes are TRBV29-1 and TRBJ2-7, with TRBD1 matching 7 bases. With V trimmed by 0 bases and J by 6 bases, 14 bases remained unmatched. Germline V gene data show CDR1 as SQVTM and CDR2 as ANQGSEA. The CDR3 runs 16 residues. The chain's CDR3 is CSVEDSGRTGLPEQYF. CDR3 DNA sequence: TGCAGCGTTGAAGACTCGGGCCGGACAGGTCTCCCCGAGCAGTACTTC.

This sequence joins TRBV28 and TRBJ2-1, with 7 bases aligning to TRBD2. Trimming took 6 bases from V and 9 from J; bases not matched to a gene: 14. Germline V gene data show CDR1 as MDHEN and CDR2 as SYDVKM. The CDR3 extends over 15 amino acids. CDR3 nucleotides: TGTGCCAGCAGGTCCCGGCGGGAGTTGGGGGGTGAGCAGTTCTTC. The encoded protein is CASRSRRELGGEQFF.

V is TRBV6-2 or TRBV6-3 and J is TRBJ2-3; D possibly corresponds to TRBD1 (5 bases). Looked up from germline, CDR1 is MNHEY and CDR2 is SVGEGT. Trimming left V 6 bases short and J 4 bases short, with 8 bases between. The length of the CDR3 is 12 residues. Here the CDR3 reads CASSPRADTQYF. CDR3 nucleotides: TGTGCCAGCAGCCCCAGGGCAGATACGCAGTATTTT.

This chain uses TRBV18 with TRBJ2-1; possible D gene TRBD1, 5 bases. CDR3 length: 16 residues. Per the germline V gene, CDR1 is KGHSH and CDR2 is LQKENI. Between the trimmed V and J ends, which lost 3 bases and 1 base, there was a span of 13 bases. Written as DNA, the CDR3 is TGTGCCAGCTCACCGATGCAGGGTGGTTCCTACAATGAGCAGTTCTTC. The encoded protein is CASSPMQGGSYNEQFF.

This clone was seen a few times. The V gene is TRBV19, the J gene TRBJ2-2; D uncertain. Germline assignment: CDR1 LNHDA and CDR2 SQIVND (reference sequence). The V end lost 5 bases, the J end lost 7 bases, and 8 bases lay between the germline ends. This CDR3 region has 12 residues. The chain's CDR3 is CASSGYGGELFF. In nucleotides, the CDR3 is TGTGCCAGTAGTGGTTACGGCGGGGAGCTGTTTTTT.

The chain couples TRBV12-1 to TRBJ1-5; the table names TRBD1, a call not compared with the DNA. TRBV12-1 is flagged as a pseudogene. The CDR3 is 14 residues long. The CDR3 loop is CASSFDRANQPQHF. The CDR3 DNA reads as TGTGCCAGCAGCTTTGACAGGGCGAATCAGCCCCAGCATTTT.

This rearrangement joins TRBV3-1 (or the pseudogene TRBV3-2) to TRBJ2-5; maybe TRBD2 (6 bases). The CDR3 is 14 residues long. The V gene's germline CDR1 is LGHDT and CDR2 YNNKEL (reference sequence). The V and J ends lost 4 bases and 0 bases respectively, with 9 bases between them. The DNA for the CDR3 is TGTGCCAGCAGCCTCCGGGACTACCAAGAGACCCAGTACTTC. Translating it yields CASSLRDYQETQYF.

V and J are TRBV14 and TRBJ2-1, with 12 bases matching TRBD2. Looked up from germline, CDR1 is SGHDN and CDR2 is FVKESK. The V gene end was trimmed by 1 base and the J gene end by 5 bases; junction bases not matched to a gene: 9. The CDR3 loop spans 18 amino acids. The CDR3 coding sequence is TGTGCCAGCAGCCAAGGACTAGCGGGAGCTGGTTGGGACAATGAGCAGTTCTTC. Protein product: CASSQGLAGAGWDNEQFF. The full variable domain, its missing parts supplied by reference TRBV14 and TRBJ2-1, is EAGVTQFPSHSVIEKGQTVTLRCDPISGHDNLYWYRRVMGKEIKFLLHFVKESKQDESGMPNNRFLAERTGGTYSTLKVQPAELEDSGVYFCASSQGLAGAGWDNEQFFGPGTRLTVL.

The chain is built from TRBV5-6 and TRBJ2-3; D unresolved. CDR1 and CDR2 (germline): SGHDT, YYEEEE. The CDR3 loop spans 12 amino acids. Trimming removed 5 bases from V and 0 bases from J, with 4 bases in between. The CDR3 region is CASSYSTDTQYF. The CDR3 nucleotides are TGTGCCAGCAGTTATAGCACAGATACGCAGTATTTT.

The rearrangement links TRBV2 to TRBJ2-2; 9 bases are shared with TRBD2. V shed 3 bases and J 0 bases; nucleotides not matched to a gene: 8. Germline V gene sequence: CDR1 SNHLY, CDR2 FYNNEI. The CDR3 extends over 18 amino acids. The CDR3 coding sequence is TGTGCCAGCAGTGACCAAGCACGACTAGCGGCGAACACCGGGGAGCTGTTTTTT. Translating gives CASSDQARLAANTGELFF.

V is TRBV7-2 and J is TRBJ1-2; 8 nucleotides line up with TRBD1. V lost 6 bases and J lost 3; bases outside the gene matches: 9. The CDR3 runs to 15 residues. Germline V lookup: CDR1 SGHTA, CDR2 FQGNSA. CDR3 nucleotides: TGTGCCAGCAGAGGGACACAGACAGGGGACTATGGCTACACCTTC. It codes for CASRGTQTGDYGYTF.

This rearrangement joins TRBV20-1 to TRBJ1-3; perhaps TRBD1 as D (5 bases). Trimming shortened V by 3 bases and J by 3 bases, and 9 bases separated the two germline ends. The CDR3 totals 13 residues. Germline V gene data show CDR1 as DFQATT and CDR2 as SNEGSKA (reference sequence). CDR3 loop: CSASRGNGNTIYF. In DNA, the CDR3 is TGCAGTGCTAGTAGGGGAAATGGAAACACCATATATTTT.

The chain joins TRBV10-2 to TRBJ2-1; 12 bases line up with TRBD2. V was pared by 6 bases and J by 5 bases, with 14 bases of the junction left unmatched. CDR1 and CDR2 (germline): WSHSY, SAAADI. CDR3 size: 18 residues. The CDR3 sequence is CASRSGARGLAGNNEQFF. The CDR3, as DNA: TGCGCCAGCAGATCAGGGGCCCGAGGACTAGCGGGGAACAATGAGCAGTTCTTC.

The chain couples TRBV2 to TRBJ1-5; D gene uncertain. The CDR3 is made up of 12 amino acids. Trimming left V 7 bases short and J 4 bases short, with 8 bases between. Germline values: CDR1 SNHLY, CDR2 FYNNEI. The CDR3 is CASNLLNQPQHF. For the CDR3, the DNA is TGTGCCAGCAACTTGTTAAATCAGCCCCAGCATTTT.